These 8 T cell receptor beta chains were all obtained from the same sample, sequenced in a study of patients and donors after allogeneic stem cell transplantation. MiXCR, run by TCRdb on the RT-PCR reads, gives a single entry per CDR3 protein. The data hold roughly 200,000 distinct CDR3 sequences, with less than 45% observed a single time. The sequencing input was blood, either unsorted or a sorted T cell fraction (not recorded which). The source is a human donor who was either an allogeneic HSCT recipient or a stem cell or donor lymphocyte infusion donor (not recorded which). It is not recorded whose cells these are; they may come from a transplant donor.

CDR3 region: CASSLVEGRSGYTF. CDR3 nucleotides: TGTGCCAGCAGTTTAGTTGAGGGGCGCAGTGGCTACACCTTC. This chain links TRBV12-3 or TRBV12-4 with TRBJ1-2; D is perhaps TRBD1 (5 bases). Trimming took 1 base from V and 7 from J, leaving 13 bases between them. The CDR3 totals 14 residues.

This clonotype was detected once. This chain connects TRBV9 to TRBJ2-3; TRBD1 aligns across 9 bases. The CDR3 contains 16 residues. Germline V gene data show CDR1 as SGDLS and CDR2 as YYNGEE. Germline trimming cut 5 bases from V and 2 bases from J; bases unmatched to any gene: 9. The chain's CDR3 is CASSDPGQGFTDTQYF. The CDR3 DNA is TGTGCCAGCAGTGACCCGGGACAGGGATTCACAGATACGCAGTATTTT.

A note on this clonotype: One end of the junction is discordant with germline, which a read error may explain. This chain links TRBV5-6 with TRBJ2-3; TRBD2 is a possible D gene (6 bases). CDR1 SGHDT and CDR2 YYEEEE come from the germline V gene. The CDR3 consists of 14 residues. The CDR3 DNA sequence: TGCGCCAGCAGCTTGGGACTGAGCACAGATACGCAGTATTTT. Translating gives CASSLGLSTDTQYF.

The rearrangement uses TRBV12-3 or TRBV12-4 and TRBJ1-1; 8 bases match TRBD1. CDR3 length equals 16 residues. With 6 bases clipped from V and 0 bases from J, the junction kept 9 bases outside the gene matches. The CDR3 DNA sequence: TGTGCCAGCAGGCCTACCTCAGGGGGCCTGAACACTGAAGCTTTCTTT. It codes for CASRPTSGGLNTEAFF.

J is TRBJ1-5 and V is TRBV6-6, with 9 bases that match TRBD1. V dropped 2 bases and J dropped 6; count of bases not matched to a gene: 5. Per germline, CDR1 MNHNY and CDR2 SVGAGI (reference sequence). The CDR3 is 15 residues long. Here the CDR3 reads CASSYGTGTGQPQHF. DNA of the CDR3: TGTGCCAGCAGTTACGGGACAGGGACGGGTCAGCCCCAGCATTTT.

Only a few counts were recorded for this clonotype. The rearrangement joins TRBV7-8 to TRBJ1-2; D is undetermined. There are 13 residues in the CDR3. V lost 7 bases and J 2 bases, leaving 11 bases between the germline ends. CDR1 is SGHVS, CDR2 FQNEAQ, per germline. DNA for the CDR3: TGTGCCAGCACCGTTGACGGAAACTATGGCTACACCTTC. Its translation is CASTVDGNYGYTF.

The chain recombines TRBV7-2 with TRBJ2-2; perhaps TRBD1 as D (6 bases). Trimming removed 2 bases at V and 8 bases at J, with 15 bases between. CDR3 length: 15 residues. Looked up from germline, CDR1 is SGHTA and CDR2 is FQGNSA. The CDR3 region is CASSLRQVLPGELFF. The DNA of the CDR3 is TGTGCCAGCAGCTTAAGACAGGTCCTACCGGGGGAGCTGTTTTTT.

The J gene is TRBJ2-3, the V gene TRBV4-1, with TRBD2 identical over 12 bases. Germline lookup yields CDR1 MGHRA and CDR2 YSYEKL. Trimming at V came to 5 bases and at J to 4 bases, leaving 7 bases not matched to a gene. This CDR3 has 16 amino acids. CDR3 in amino acids: CASSKGLAGLADTQYF. Written as DNA, the CDR3 is TGCGCCAGCAGCAAGGGACTAGCGGGCCTCGCAGATACGCAGTATTTT.